This T cell receptor (beta chain) was identified in a study of shared clonotypes between healthy human individuals. Findings and limits, study-wide: Researchers found naive subsets generally carried larger estimated richness than memory subsets. Approximately 5% was the fraction of naive CD4 clonotypes found shared across four donors.

V was cut by 0 bases and J by 7 bases, with 6 bases left in between. This CDR3 is built from 12 residues. Germline V gene lookup returns CDR1 GTSNPN and CDR2 SVGIG (reference sequence). In the case of this clone: The antigen is unknown. Other DNA sequences in this sample translate to the same CDR3.

Each subset's genomic DNA was shared equally among a number of immunoSEQ plates. In the original processing: ImmunoSEQ yielded junction-only sequences lacking quality scores, so filtering differed. Some clones are missing from TCRdb's copy, which holds only in-frame ones; the method was immunoSEQ multiplex PCR. V and J calls and clone size are as listed in that table; D and trimming were resolved from the DNA. The sample contains 2.3 million or so clones, 85% to 95% of which appear only once. The chain is built from TRBV30 and TRBJ1-4; TRBD1 might be the D (6 bases). Material: naive CD4+ T cells from PBMCs. Subset denoted: CD45RA+ positively selected. This TCR came from a man younger than 35 in good health. Some clones in this sample may be carry-over from other donors' samples. Here the CDR3 reads CAWSVGGEKLFF. The CDR3 DNA is TGTGCCTGGAGTGTAGGGGGTGAAAAACTGTTTTTT.